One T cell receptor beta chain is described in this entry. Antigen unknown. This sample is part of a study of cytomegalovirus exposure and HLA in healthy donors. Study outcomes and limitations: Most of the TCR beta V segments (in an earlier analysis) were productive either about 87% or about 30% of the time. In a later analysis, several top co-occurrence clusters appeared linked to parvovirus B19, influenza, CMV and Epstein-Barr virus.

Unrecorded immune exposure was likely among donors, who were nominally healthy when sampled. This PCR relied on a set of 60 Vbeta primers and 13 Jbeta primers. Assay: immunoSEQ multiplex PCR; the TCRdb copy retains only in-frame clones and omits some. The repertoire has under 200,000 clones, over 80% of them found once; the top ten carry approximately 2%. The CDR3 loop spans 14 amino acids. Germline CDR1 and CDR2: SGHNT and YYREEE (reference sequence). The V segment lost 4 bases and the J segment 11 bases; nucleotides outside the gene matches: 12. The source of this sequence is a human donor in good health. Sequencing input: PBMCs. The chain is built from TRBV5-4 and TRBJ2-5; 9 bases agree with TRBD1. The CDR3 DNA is TGTGCCAGCAGCCCGACAGGGGGGTTGAGAGAGCAGTACTTC. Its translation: CASSPTGGLREQYF.